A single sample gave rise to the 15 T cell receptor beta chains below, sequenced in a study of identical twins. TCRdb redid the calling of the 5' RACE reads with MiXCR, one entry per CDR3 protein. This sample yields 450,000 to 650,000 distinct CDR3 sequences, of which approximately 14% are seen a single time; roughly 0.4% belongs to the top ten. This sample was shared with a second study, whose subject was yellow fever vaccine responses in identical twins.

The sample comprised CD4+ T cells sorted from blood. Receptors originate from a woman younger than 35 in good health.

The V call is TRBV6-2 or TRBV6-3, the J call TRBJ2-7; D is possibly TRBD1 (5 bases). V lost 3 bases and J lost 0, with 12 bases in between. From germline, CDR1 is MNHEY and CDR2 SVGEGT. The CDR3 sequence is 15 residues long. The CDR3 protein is CASSYTPDNSYEQYV. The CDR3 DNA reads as TGTGCCAGCAGTTATACCCCGGACAACTCCTACGAGCAGTACGTC.

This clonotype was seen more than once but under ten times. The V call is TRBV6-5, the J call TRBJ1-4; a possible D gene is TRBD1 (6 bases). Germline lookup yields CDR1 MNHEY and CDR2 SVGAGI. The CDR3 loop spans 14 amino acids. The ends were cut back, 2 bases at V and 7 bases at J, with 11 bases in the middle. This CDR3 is CASSYGGAPEKLFF. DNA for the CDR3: TGTGCCAGCAGTTACGGGGGCGCTCCTGAAAAACTGTTTTTT.

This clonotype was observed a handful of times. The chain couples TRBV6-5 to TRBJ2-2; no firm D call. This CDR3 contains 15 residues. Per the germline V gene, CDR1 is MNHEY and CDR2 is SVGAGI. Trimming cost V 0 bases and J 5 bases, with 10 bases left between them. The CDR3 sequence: CASSYSGPPTGELFF. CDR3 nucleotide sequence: TGTGCCAGCAGTTACTCGGGCCCCCCGACCGGGGAGCTGTTTTTT.

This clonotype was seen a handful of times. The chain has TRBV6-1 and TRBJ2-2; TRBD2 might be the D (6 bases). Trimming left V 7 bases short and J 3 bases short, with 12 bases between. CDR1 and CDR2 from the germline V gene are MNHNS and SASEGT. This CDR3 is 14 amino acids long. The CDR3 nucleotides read TGTGCCAGCACGAGACGGGAGCACACCGGGGAGCTGTTTTTT. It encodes CASTRREHTGELFF.

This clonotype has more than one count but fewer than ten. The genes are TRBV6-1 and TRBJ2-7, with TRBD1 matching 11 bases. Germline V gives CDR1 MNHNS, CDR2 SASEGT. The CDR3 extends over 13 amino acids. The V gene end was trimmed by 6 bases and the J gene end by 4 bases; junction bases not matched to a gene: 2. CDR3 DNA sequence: TGTGCCAGCAGGGGACAGGGGGAATACGAGCAGTACGTC. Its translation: CASRGQGEYEQYV.

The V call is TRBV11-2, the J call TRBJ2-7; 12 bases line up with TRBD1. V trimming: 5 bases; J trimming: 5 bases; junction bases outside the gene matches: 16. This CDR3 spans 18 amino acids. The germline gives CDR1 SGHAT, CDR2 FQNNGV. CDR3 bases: TGTGCCAGCAGCCATCACCAACTTGGGGGACAGGGGGCCCACGAGCAGTACTTC. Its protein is CASSHHQLGGQGAHEQYF.

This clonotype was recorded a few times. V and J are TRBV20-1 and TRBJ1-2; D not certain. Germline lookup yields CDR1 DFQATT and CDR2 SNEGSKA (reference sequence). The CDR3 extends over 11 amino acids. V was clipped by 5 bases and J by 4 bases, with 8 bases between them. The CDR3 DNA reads TGCAGTGCTTCCGATCCCTATGGCTACACCTTC. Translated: CSASDPYGYTF.

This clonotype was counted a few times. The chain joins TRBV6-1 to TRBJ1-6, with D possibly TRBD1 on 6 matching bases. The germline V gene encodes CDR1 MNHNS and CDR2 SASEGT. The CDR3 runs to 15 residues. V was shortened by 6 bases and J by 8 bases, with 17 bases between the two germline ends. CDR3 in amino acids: CASSRQEKRDSPLHF. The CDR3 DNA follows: TGTGCCAGCAGCCGACAGGAGAAGAGGGATTCACCCCTCCACTTT.

The DNA for the CDR3 is TGTGCCTCCAAGGCCGATTGGGAGACCCAGTACTTC. Protein product: CASKADWETQYF. V is TRBV6-1 and J is TRBJ2-5; D ambiguous. V dropped 11 bases and J dropped 5 bases, with 15 bases sitting between them. Germline V gene lookup returns CDR1 MNHNS and CDR2 SASEGT. The CDR3 length is 12 residues.

The CDR3 DNA is TGTGCCAGGACAGGGGTCGAGAACACTGAAGCTTTCTTT. Translated, it gives CARTGVENTEAFF. The gene calls are TRBV24-1 and TRBJ1-1; 9 nucleotides line up with TRBD1. The CDR3 consists of 13 residues. The germline CDR1 and CDR2 sequences are KGHDR and SFDVKD. V shed 11 bases and J 1 base; nucleotides not matched to a gene: 4.

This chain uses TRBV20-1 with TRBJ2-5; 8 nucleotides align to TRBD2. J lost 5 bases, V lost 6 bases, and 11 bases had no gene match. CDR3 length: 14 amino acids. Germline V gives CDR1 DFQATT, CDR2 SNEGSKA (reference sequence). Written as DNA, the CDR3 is TGCAGTGCCCTGGGAGGCGGGGGGATCGAGACCCAGTACTTC. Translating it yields CSALGGGGIETQYF.

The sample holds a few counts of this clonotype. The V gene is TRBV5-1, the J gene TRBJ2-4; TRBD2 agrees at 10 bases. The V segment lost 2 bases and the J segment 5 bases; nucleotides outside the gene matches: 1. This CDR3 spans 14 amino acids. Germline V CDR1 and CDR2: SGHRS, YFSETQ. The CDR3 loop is CASSFLAGENIQYF. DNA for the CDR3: TGCGCCAGCAGCTTTCTAGCGGGAGAAAACATTCAGTACTTC.

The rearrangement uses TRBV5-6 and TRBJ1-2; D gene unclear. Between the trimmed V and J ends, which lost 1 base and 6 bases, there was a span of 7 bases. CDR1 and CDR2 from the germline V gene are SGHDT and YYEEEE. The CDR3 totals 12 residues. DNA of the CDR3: TGTGCCAGCAGCTTGATGGGAAATGGCTACACCTTC. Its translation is CASSLMGNGYTF.

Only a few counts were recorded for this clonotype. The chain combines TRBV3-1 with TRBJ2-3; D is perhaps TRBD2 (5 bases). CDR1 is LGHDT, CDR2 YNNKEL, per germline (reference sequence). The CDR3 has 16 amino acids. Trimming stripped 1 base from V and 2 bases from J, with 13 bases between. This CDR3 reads CASSQVTGMVTDTQYF. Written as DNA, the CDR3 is TGTGCCAGCAGCCAAGTAACGGGAATGGTCACAGATACGCAGTATTTT.

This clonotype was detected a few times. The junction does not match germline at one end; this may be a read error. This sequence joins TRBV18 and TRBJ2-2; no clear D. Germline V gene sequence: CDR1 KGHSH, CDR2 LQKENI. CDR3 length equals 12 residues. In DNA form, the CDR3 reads TGTGCCAGCTCACCTTTTACCGCGGAGCTGTTTTTT. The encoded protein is CASSPFTAELFF.